Below, 4 T cell receptor beta chains from the same sample are listed, as sequenced in a study of cytomegalovirus exposure and HLA in healthy donors. With 60 Vbeta and 13 Jbeta primers, the PCR was carried out. The protocol was immunoSEQ multiplex PCR, while the TCRdb copy is restricted to in-frame clones and leaves out a portion. Here the sample spans around 210,000 clones, roughly 84% being singletons. Sequencing was performed on PBMCs. The receptors stem from a girl aged 2 to 10 in good health and CMV-seronegative.

This clone was found a few times. Other nucleotide sequences in the sample specify the same CDR3. This chain links TRBV18 with TRBJ1-4; D uncertain. Trimming pared 3 bases from V and 0 bases from J, leaving 5 bases between. The germline V gene encodes CDR1 KGHSH and CDR2 LQKENI. The CDR3 totals 14 residues. Here the CDR3 reads CASSPTATNEKLFF. Here the CDR3 DNA reads TGTGCCAGCTCACCTACTGCAACTAATGAAAAACTGTTTTTT.

The chain carries TRBV5-6 and TRBJ2-1; D is undetermined. The germline V and J ends were trimmed by 4 bases and 8 bases, with 10 bases remaining between them. In germline, CDR1 is SGHDT, CDR2 YYEEEE. This CDR3 spans 12 amino acids. The DNA of the CDR3 is TGTGCCAGCAGCCTACGTCCCGATGAGCAGTTCTTC. Translating it yields CASSLRPDEQFF.

The chain has TRBV14 and TRBJ2-2; no clear D gene. CDR1 is SGHDN, CDR2 FVKESK, per germline. Trimming removed 4 bases from V and 1 base from J, with 7 bases in between. This CDR3 spans 14 amino acids. This chain's CDR3 is CASSLQLNTGELFF. The CDR3 DNA reads as TGTGCCAGCAGCCTACAGCTGAACACCGGGGAGCTGTTTTTT.

This rearrangement joins TRBV2 to TRBJ2-7; D may be TRBD2 (5 bases). The CDR3 covers 10 residues. Germline CDR1 and CDR2: SNHLY and FYNNEI. V shed 8 bases and J shed 12 bases, with 14 bases lying between them. The CDR3 sequence is CASLAREWYF. DNA of the CDR3: TGTGCCAGCCTGGCGAGGGAGTGGTACTTC.